One sample yielded the 26 T cell receptor beta chains listed below, sequenced in a study of T-cell reconstitution after alpha-beta-depleted transplantation in children. Unique molecular identifiers were used to barcode this TCRbeta library. A single record per CDR3 protein comes from TCRdb applying MiXCR to the PCR reads. The sample records 250,000 or so distinct CDR3 sequences, roughly 8.2% being singletons. Sequencing used PBMCs, mostly from graft donor cells, obtained 180 days after TCRalphabeta/CD19-depleted stem cell transplant. The receptors derive from a male patient aged 5 to 17 who had a stem cell transplant for acute lymphoblastic leukemia, so the T cells may come from the graft donor.

This clonotype was seen repeatedly, ten times or more. The V call is TRBV7-2, the J call TRBJ2-1, with 11 bases aligning to TRBD2. Germline V gene sequence: CDR1 SGHTA, CDR2 FQGNSA. The CDR3 consists of 15 residues. The trim removed 1 base at V and 6 bases at J, leaving 2 bases unmatched. CDR3 sequence: CASSLVAGGLNEQFF. CDR3 in DNA: TGTGCCAGCAGCTTAGTAGCGGGGGGGCTCAATGAGCAGTTCTTC.

This chain links TRBV11-1 with TRBJ1-1; no reliable D call. The CDR3 runs 14 residues. Germline V gives CDR1 SGHAT, CDR2 FQDESV (reference sequence). The V end lost 2 bases, the J end lost 6 bases, and 13 bases lay between the germline ends. The CDR3 reads CASSLLQTAAEAFF. In nucleotides, the CDR3 is TGTGCCAGCAGCTTACTACAAACCGCCGCTGAAGCTTTCTTT.

This chain joins TRBV18 and TRBJ1-1; 8 bases are shared with TRBD1. The CDR3 totals 14 residues. With V trimmed by 4 bases and J by 5 bases, 6 bases remained unmatched. Germline V CDR1 and CDR2: KGHSH, LQKENI. The CDR3 DNA follows: TGTGCCAGCTCACTCCAGGGGGCTAGGACTGAAGCTTTCTTT. This sequence encodes CASSLQGARTEAFF.

This clonotype was counted ten times or more. The chain is built from TRBV9 and TRBJ2-2; 7 bases are a match to TRBD2. In germline, CDR1 is SGDLS, CDR2 YYNGEE. The CDR3 totals 13 residues. The V and J ends lost 4 bases and 6 bases, in that order; junction bases with no gene match: 3. In DNA, the CDR3 is TGTGCCAGCAGCAGGGACTATGCCGGGGAGCTGTTTTTT. Translated, it gives CASSRDYAGELFF. Full variable domain (remainder filled in from reference TRBV9 and TRBJ2-2): DSGVTQTPKHLITATGQRVTLRCSPRSGDLSVYWYQQSLDQGLQFLIQYYNGEERAKGNILERFSAQQFPDLHSELNLSSLELGDSALYFCASSRDYAGELFFGEGSRLTVL.

This clonotype has at least ten counts. The J gene is TRBJ1-6, the V gene TRBV2; weak D call: TRBD1 (6 bases). Germline V gives CDR1 SNHLY, CDR2 FYNNEI. V dropped 6 bases and J dropped 9 bases, with 18 bases sitting between them. This CDR3 contains 15 residues. CDR3 loop: CASREGHRVGSPLHF. CDR3 bases: TGTGCCAGCAGAGAGGGACACAGGGTTGGTTCACCCCTCCACTTT.

This clonotype was detected ten times or more. The chain is built from TRBV12-3 or TRBV12-4 and TRBJ1-5; D not resolved. This CDR3 is 13 amino acids long. V was shortened by 3 bases and J by 7 bases, with 10 bases between the two germline ends. CDR3 nucleotide sequence: TGTGCCAGCAGTTTCGGAGCGGGGCAGCCCCAGCATTTT. It is translated as CASSFGAGQPQHF.

This clonotype appeared many times. CDR3 sequence reads: CSVGTGTYNEQFF. For the CDR3, the DNA is TGCAGCGTCGGGACAGGGACCTACAATGAGCAGTTCTTC. The chain combines TRBV29-1 with TRBJ2-1; the match to TRBD1 covers 9 bases. Trimming removed 6 bases from V and 2 bases from J; junction bases left unmatched: 2. Germline V lookup: CDR1 SQVTM, CDR2 ANQGSEA. CDR3 length: 13 residues.

This clonotype showed up many times. The V gene is TRBV7-2, the J gene TRBJ2-1; no reliable D call. The CDR3 consists of 12 residues. V lost 3 bases and J lost 4, with 4 bases in between. The germline gives CDR1 SGHTA, CDR2 FQGNSA. The CDR3 reads CASSFGYNEQFF. CDR3 sequence (DNA): TGTGCCAGCAGCTTCGGGTACAATGAGCAGTTCTTC. The full variable domain, with the rest looked up from reference TRBV7-2 and TRBJ2-1, is GAGVSQSPSNKVTEKGKDVELRCDPISGHTALYWYRQSLGQGLEFLIYFQGNSAPDKSGLPSDRFSAERTGGSVSTLTIQRTQQEDSAVYLCASSFGYNEQFFGPGTRLTVL.

This clonotype appeared many times. The chain has TRBV18 and TRBJ2-1, with 10 nucleotides matching TRBD2. The CDR3 is 19 residues long. Germline lookup yields CDR1 KGHSH and CDR2 LQKENI. The trim removed 4 bases at V and 1 base at J, leaving 13 bases unmatched. CDR3 region: CASSQYTPAGGLSYNEQFF. CDR3 sequence (DNA): TGTGCCAGCTCACAATATACCCCAGCGGGGGGGCTATCCTACAATGAGCAGTTCTTC.

This clonotype was detected many times. The V and J genes are TRBV19 and TRBJ1-1; 8 bases align to TRBD1. The CDR3 spans 14 residues. The trim removed 4 bases at V and 1 base at J, leaving 2 bases unmatched. Germline V gene lookup returns CDR1 LNHDA and CDR2 SQIVND (reference sequence). CDR3 loop: CASSRQGRNTEAFF. DNA for the CDR3: TGTGCCAGTAGTAGACAGGGGAGGAACACTGAAGCTTTCTTT.

The table lists this clonotype with many counts. V usage is TRBV5-1 and J usage is TRBJ2-2, with TRBD1 as a possible D gene (6 bases). Germline V CDR1 and CDR2: SGHRS, YFSETQ. CDR3 length: 14 amino acids. The germline V and J ends were trimmed by 4 bases and 4 bases, with 11 bases remaining between them. The CDR3 region has the DNA TGCGCCAGCAGCGGGGGACACTTCACCGGGGAGCTGTTTTTT. Translation: CASSGGHFTGELFF.

With respect to this clonotype: This may be a read error: a much more frequent sequence differs by one nucleotide. The chain links TRBV11-2 to TRBJ1-5; D is unresolved. The germline V and J ends were trimmed by 1 base and 6 bases, with 10 bases remaining between them. Germline V gene data show CDR1 as SGHAT and CDR2 as FQNNGV. This CDR3 spans 14 amino acids. The CDR3 region has the DNA TGTGCCAGCAGCTTAGGGAGGGCGTCTCAGCCCCAGCATTTT. The encoded protein is CASSLGRASQPQHF.

This clonotype was detected many times. This rearrangement joins TRBV27 to TRBJ2-7; D gene unclear. Germline V gives CDR1 MNHEY, CDR2 SMNVEV (reference sequence). With 6 bases removed from V and 3 bases from J, the gap between germline ends came to 9 bases. The CDR3 is 12 residues long. The DNA of the CDR3 is TGTGCCAGCAGAACATGGGACTACGAGCAGTACTTC. This codes for CASRTWDYEQYF.

This clonotype was counted many times. The V call is TRBV10-3, the J call TRBJ1-5, with D perhaps TRBD1 (5 bases). Trimming took off 3 bases at V and 2 bases at J, with 11 bases between the two ends. The CDR3 runs to 15 residues. CDR1 and CDR2 from the germline V gene are ENHRY and SYGVKD. The CDR3 bases are TGTGCCATCAGTGATAAGGAAGGGGGCAATCAGCCCCAGCATTTT. This sequence encodes CAISDKEGGNQPQHF.

As regards this clonotype: A read error is possible here, since a much larger clone lies one base away. The V call is TRBV9, the J call TRBJ2-3, with 7 bases identical to TRBD1. The CDR3 sequence is 16 residues long. The V gene's germline CDR1 is SGDLS and CDR2 YYNGEE. With V trimmed by 0 bases and J by 3 bases, 7 bases remained unmatched. As DNA, the CDR3 is TGTGCCAGCAGCGTAGTGGGGGACAGAATGACAGATACGCAGTATTTT. This codes for CASSVVGDRMTDTQYF.

This clonotype has a count of ten or more. The genes are TRBV7-2 and TRBJ1-3; no definite D call. CDR1 is SGHTA and CDR2 is FQGNSA in the germline V gene. The CDR3 contains 15 residues. Trimming removed 1 base at V and 4 bases at J, with 11 bases between. CDR3 coding DNA: TGTGCCAGCAGCTTAGGACGGAATGCCGGAAACACCATATATTTT. It encodes CASSLGRNAGNTIYF.

This clonotype was seen repeatedly, ten times or more. The genes are TRBV7-2 and TRBJ2-7; 7 bases map to TRBD1. CDR3 length: 14 amino acids. With V trimmed by 5 bases and J by 2 bases, 6 bases remained unmatched. Germline CDR1 reads SGHTA; CDR2 reads FQGNSA. The chain's CDR3 is CASSPDRPTYEQYF. CDR3 sequence (DNA): TGTGCCAGCAGCCCGGACAGGCCAACCTACGAGCAGTACTTC.

This clonotype was recorded many times. CDR3 in amino acids: CASSFGGGGYEQYF. The CDR3 nucleotides read TGTGCCAGCTCATTCGGGGGAGGTGGCTACGAGCAGTACTTC. The chain joins TRBV2 to TRBJ2-7, with D possibly matching TRBD2 (6 bases). CDR1 and CDR2 (germline): SNHLY, FYNNEI. Trimming shortened V by 8 bases and J by 3 bases, and 17 bases separated the two germline ends. This CDR3 region has 14 residues.

This clonotype was seen at least ten times. The J gene is TRBJ2-5, the V gene TRBV12-3 or TRBV12-4, with D perhaps matching TRBD1 (7 bases). This CDR3 has 16 amino acids. The V gene lost 1 base and the J gene lost 5 bases, with 17 bases spanning the gap. The CDR3 is CASSLGRRGHGETQYF. CDR3 DNA sequence: TGTGCCAGCAGTTTAGGGAGGAGGGGGCACGGGGAGACCCAGTACTTC.

This clonotype was observed many times. This chain connects TRBV14 to TRBJ1-4; the D gene is possibly TRBD1 (6 bases). The CDR3 runs to 17 residues. Trimming removed 1 base from V and 0 bases from J, with 12 bases in between. Per the germline V gene, CDR1 is SGHDN and CDR2 is FVKESK. The CDR3 is CASSQATGGATNEKLFF. CDR3 coding DNA: TGTGCCAGCAGCCAAGCGACAGGCGGGGCAACTAATGAAAAACTGTTTTTT.

This clonotype was counted ten times or more. V gene TRBV21-1 combines with J gene TRBJ2-6; TRBD2 is taken as the D call from the table, unchecked against the DNA. TRBV21-1 is deemed a pseudogene. CDR3 length equals 20 residues. The CDR3 coding sequence is TGTGCCAGCAGCAAAGCGAAGAGGGCTTGGGGGTTCTCTGGGGCCAACGTCCTGACTTTC. Residues: CASSKAKRAWGFSGANVLTF.

This clonotype was observed many times. The V call is TRBV11-2, the J call TRBJ1-6, with D hard to call. The length of the CDR3 is 17 residues. The germline CDR1 and CDR2 sequences are SGHAT and FQNNGV. Trimming cost V 0 bases and J 0 bases, with 9 bases left between them. CDR3 DNA sequence: TGTGCCAGCAGCTTAGATCCCCCGGGCTCCTATAATTCACCCCTCCACTTT. Its protein product is CASSLDPPGSYNSPLHF.

This clonotype was recorded at least ten times. The chain is built from TRBV20-1 and TRBJ2-3; a weak D match, TRBD1 (5 bases). V was pared by 0 bases and J by 2 bases, with 15 bases between. The germline V gene encodes CDR1 DFQATT and CDR2 SNEGSKA (reference sequence). The CDR3 consists of 16 residues. The CDR3 DNA reads as TGCAGTGCTAGAGATACTGGGGCAGGAGCCACAGATACGCAGTATTTT. Translating it yields CSARDTGAGATDTQYF.

The table lists this clonotype with many counts. This CDR3 reads CASKQRYEQYF. The CDR3 nucleotides read TGTGCCAGCAAACAGCGCTACGAGCAGTACTTC. The chain employs TRBV2 and TRBJ2-7; unclear D gene. This CDR3 contains 11 residues. Trimming stripped 7 bases from V and 3 bases from J, with 7 bases between. Germline-derived CDR1 and CDR2 are SNHLY and FYNNEI. Combining the CDR3 with reference TRBV2 and TRBJ2-7 gives the whole variable domain EPEVTQTPSHQVTQMGQEVILRCVPISNHLYFYWYRQILGQKVEFLVSFYNNEISEKSEIFDDQFSVERPDGSNFTLKIRSTKLEDSAMYFCASKQRYEQYFGPGTRLTVT.

This clonotype was recorded many times. This rearrangement joins TRBV12-3 or TRBV12-4 to TRBJ1-6; the match to TRBD1 covers 7 bases. CDR3 size: 16 residues. V dropped 6 bases and J dropped 6; count of bases not matched to a gene: 11. The CDR3 DNA is TGTGCCAGCAGAAGATCCAGGGGGTTGGGTAATTCACCCCTCCACTTT. This codes for CASRRSRGLGNSPLHF.

This clonotype has at least ten counts. The gene calls are TRBV5-1 and TRBJ2-7; 13 bases are shared with TRBD2. The V segment lost 5 bases and the J segment 3 bases; nucleotides outside the gene matches: 5. The CDR3 contains 15 residues. CDR1 SGHRS and CDR2 YFSETQ come from the germline V gene. CDR3 sequence (DNA): TGCGCCAGCAGAGAGGGACTAGCGGGATACTACGAGCAGTACTTC. Protein sequence: CASREGLAGYYEQYF.